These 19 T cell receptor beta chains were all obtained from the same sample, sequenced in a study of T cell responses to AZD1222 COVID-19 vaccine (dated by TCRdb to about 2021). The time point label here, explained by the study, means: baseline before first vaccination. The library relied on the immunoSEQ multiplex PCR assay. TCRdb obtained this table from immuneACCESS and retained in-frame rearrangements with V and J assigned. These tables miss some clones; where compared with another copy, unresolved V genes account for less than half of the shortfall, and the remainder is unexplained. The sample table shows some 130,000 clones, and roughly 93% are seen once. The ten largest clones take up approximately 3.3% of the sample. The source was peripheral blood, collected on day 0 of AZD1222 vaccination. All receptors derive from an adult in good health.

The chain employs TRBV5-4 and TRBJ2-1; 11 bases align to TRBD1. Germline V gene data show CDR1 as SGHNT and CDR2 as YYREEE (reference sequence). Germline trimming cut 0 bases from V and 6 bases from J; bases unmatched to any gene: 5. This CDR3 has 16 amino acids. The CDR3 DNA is TGTGCCAGCAGCTTGGCCGGGACAGGGGGACTCAATGAGCAGTTCTTC. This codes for CASSLAGTGGLNEQFF.

CDR3 in DNA: TGTGCCAGCAGTTCTCAGGGTTCTTGGGGCTACACCTTC. Its translation: CASSSQGSWGYTF. This chain connects TRBV6-5 to TRBJ1-2; maybe TRBD1 (5 bases). Trimming cost V 4 bases and J 8 bases, with 14 bases left between them. Germline-derived CDR1 and CDR2 are MNHEY and SVGAGI. CDR3 length equals 13 residues.

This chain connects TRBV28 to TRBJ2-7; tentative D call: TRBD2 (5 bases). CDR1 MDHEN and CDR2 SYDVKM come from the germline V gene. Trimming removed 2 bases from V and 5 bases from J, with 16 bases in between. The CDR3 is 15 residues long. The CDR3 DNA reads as TGTGCCAGCAGTTTAGAGGTGGCGGGTAGCGACGAGCAGTACTTC. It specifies CASSLEVAGSDEQYF.

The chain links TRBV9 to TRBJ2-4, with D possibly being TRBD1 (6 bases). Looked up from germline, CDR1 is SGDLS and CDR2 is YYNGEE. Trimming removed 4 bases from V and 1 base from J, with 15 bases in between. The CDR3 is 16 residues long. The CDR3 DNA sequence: TGTGCCAGCAGCCTAACCGGTCAGGGGGCCAAAAACATTCAGTACTTC. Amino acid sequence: CASSLTGQGAKNIQYF.

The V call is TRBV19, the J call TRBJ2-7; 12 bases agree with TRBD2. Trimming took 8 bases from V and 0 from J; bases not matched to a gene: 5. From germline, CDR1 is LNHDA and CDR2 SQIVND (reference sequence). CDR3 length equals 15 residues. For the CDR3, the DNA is TGTGCCAGTCGTCTAGCGGGAGGGGTCTCCTACGAGCAGTACTTC. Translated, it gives CASRLAGGVSYEQYF.

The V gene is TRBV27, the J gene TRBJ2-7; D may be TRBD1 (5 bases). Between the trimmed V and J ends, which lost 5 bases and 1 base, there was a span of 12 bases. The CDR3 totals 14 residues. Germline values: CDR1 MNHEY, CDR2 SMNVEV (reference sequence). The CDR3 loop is CASSPRADSYEQYF. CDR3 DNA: TGTGCCAGCAGTCCCAGGGCGGATTCCTACGAGCAGTACTTC.

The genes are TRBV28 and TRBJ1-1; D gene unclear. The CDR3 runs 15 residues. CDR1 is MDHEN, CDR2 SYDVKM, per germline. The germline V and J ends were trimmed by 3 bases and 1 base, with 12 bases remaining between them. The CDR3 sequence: CASSFGPGRNTEAFF. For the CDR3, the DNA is TGTGCCAGCAGTTTCGGCCCCGGAAGGAACACTGAAGCTTTCTTT.

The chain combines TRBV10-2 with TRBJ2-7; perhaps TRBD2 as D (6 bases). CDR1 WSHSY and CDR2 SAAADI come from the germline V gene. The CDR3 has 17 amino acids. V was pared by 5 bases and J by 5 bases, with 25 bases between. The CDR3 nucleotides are TGCGCCAGCAGTAAAGCATTCAGGAGACTAGTTCTCAACGAGCAGTACTTC. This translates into CASSKAFRRLVLNEQYF.

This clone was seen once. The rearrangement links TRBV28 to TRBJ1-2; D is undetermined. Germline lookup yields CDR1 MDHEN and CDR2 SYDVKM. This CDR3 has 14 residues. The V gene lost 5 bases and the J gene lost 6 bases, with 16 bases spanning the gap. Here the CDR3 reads CASSPPGRSDGYTF. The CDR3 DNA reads TGTGCCAGCAGTCCCCCCGGACGGAGTGATGGCTACACCTTC.

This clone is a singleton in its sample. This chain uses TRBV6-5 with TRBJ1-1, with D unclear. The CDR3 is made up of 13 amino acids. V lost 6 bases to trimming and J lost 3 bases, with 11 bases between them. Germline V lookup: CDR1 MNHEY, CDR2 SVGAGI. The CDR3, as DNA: TGTGCCAGCAGCCACACGAGGGACACTGAAGCTTTCTTT. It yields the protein CASSHTRDTEAFF.

CDR3: CASKTGLNGYTF. Here the CDR3 DNA reads TGTGCCAGCAAAACAGGGTTGAACGGCTACACCTTC. This chain uses TRBV28 with TRBJ1-2; possibly TRBD1 for D (6 bases). In germline, CDR1 is MDHEN, CDR2 SYDVKM. Between the trimmed V and J ends, which lost 7 bases and 8 bases, there was a span of 14 bases. CDR3 length: 12 amino acids.

DNA for the CDR3: TGCGCCAGGGGAACGGGACAGCAATCCTATGGCTACACCTTC. As protein: CARGTGQQSYGYTF. The rearrangement uses TRBV10-1 and TRBJ1-2; 7 positions match TRBD1. Looked up from germline, CDR1 is WNHNN and CDR2 is SYGVQD (reference sequence). The J segment lost 4 bases and the V segment lost 9 bases, leaving 11 bases of the junction unmatched. CDR3 length: 14 amino acids.

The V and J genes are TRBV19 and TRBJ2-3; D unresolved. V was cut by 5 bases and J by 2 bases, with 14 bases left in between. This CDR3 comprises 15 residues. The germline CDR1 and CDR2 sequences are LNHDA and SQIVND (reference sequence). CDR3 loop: CASSLFGRYTDTQYF. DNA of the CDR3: TGTGCCAGTAGTTTGTTCGGGCGCTACACAGATACGCAGTATTTT.

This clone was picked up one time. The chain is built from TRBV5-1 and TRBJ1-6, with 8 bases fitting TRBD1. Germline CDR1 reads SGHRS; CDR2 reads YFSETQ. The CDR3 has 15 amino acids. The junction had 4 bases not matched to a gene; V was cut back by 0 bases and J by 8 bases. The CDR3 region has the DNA TGCGCCAGCAGCTTGGGGGTGACAGGGGATTCACCCCTCCACTTT. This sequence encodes CASSLGVTGDSPLHF.

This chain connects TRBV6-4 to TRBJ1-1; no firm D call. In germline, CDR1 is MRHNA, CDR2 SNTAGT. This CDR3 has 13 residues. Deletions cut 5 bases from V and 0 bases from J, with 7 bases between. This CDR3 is CASSWNMNTEAFF. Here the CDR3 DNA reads TGTGCCAGCAGTTGGAACATGAACACTGAAGCTTTCTTT.

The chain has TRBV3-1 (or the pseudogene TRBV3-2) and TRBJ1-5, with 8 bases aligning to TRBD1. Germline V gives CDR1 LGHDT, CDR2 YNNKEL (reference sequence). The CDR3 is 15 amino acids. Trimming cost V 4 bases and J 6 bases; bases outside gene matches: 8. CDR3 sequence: CASSPQGEVGQPQHF. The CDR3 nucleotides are TGTGCCAGCAGCCCACAGGGGGAAGTTGGTCAGCCCCAGCATTTT.

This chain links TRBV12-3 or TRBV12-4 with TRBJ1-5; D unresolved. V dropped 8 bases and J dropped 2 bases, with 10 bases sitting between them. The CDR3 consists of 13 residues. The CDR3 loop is CASGRVGNQPQHF. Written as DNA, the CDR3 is TGTGCCAGCGGTCGGGTGGGCAATCAGCCCCAGCATTTT.

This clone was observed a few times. The CDR3 loop is CASSEVANTGELFF. CDR3 nucleotide sequence: TGTGCCAGCAGTGAGGTAGCGAACACCGGGGAGCTGTTTTTT. The chain is built from TRBV6-4 and TRBJ2-2; no reliable D call. This CDR3 is built from 14 residues. Germline CDR1 reads MRHNA; CDR2 reads SNTAGT. V gave up 3 bases and J gave up 0 bases, with 5 bases separating them.

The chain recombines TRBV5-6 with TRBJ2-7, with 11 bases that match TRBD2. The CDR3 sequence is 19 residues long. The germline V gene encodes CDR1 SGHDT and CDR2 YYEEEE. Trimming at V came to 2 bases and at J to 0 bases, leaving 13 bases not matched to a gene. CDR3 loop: CASSFLTSGAPLSSYEQYF. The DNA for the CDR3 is TGTGCCAGCAGCTTTCTGACTAGCGGGGCTCCTCTTAGCTCCTACGAGCAGTACTTC. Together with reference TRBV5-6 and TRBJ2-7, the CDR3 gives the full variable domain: DAGVTQSPTHLIKTRGQQVTLRCSPKSGHDTVSWYQQALGQGPQFIFQYYEEEERQRGNFPDRFSGHQFPNYSSELNVNALLLGDSALYLCASSFLTSGAPLSSYEQYFGPGTRLTVT.